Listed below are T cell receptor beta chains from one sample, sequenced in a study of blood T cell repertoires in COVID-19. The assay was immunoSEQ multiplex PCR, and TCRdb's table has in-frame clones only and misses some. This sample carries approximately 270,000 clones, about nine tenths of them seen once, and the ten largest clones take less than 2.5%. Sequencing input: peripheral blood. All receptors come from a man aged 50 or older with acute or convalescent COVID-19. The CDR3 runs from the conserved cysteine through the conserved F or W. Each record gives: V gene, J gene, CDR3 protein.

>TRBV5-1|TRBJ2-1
CASSLGVTTSDEQFF
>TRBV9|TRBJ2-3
CASSVDRGTDTQYF
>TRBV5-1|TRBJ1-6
CASSLGQGGSPLHF
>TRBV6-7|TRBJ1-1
CASSYYLGQGNTEAFF
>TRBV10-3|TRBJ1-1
CAISESMTGAEAFF
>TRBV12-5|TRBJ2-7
CASGLLGQPRGRSYEQYF
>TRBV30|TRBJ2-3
CAWNAGVTDTQYF
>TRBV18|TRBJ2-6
CAIPLTGTGANVLTF
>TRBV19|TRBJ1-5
CATQGDRVRQPQHF
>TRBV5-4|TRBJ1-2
CASSPSGQANYGYTF
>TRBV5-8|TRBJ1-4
CASSLGQGAPHEKLFF
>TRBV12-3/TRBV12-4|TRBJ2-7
CASNLGGYEQYF
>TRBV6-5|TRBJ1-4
CASSFLDRLREKLFF
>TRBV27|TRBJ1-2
CASTGQNNYGYTF
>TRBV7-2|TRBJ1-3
CASSRPPAGAGYVQTIYF
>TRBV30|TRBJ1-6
CAWDGAGSYNSPLHF
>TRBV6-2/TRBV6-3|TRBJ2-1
CASSYSLGRPTYNEQFF